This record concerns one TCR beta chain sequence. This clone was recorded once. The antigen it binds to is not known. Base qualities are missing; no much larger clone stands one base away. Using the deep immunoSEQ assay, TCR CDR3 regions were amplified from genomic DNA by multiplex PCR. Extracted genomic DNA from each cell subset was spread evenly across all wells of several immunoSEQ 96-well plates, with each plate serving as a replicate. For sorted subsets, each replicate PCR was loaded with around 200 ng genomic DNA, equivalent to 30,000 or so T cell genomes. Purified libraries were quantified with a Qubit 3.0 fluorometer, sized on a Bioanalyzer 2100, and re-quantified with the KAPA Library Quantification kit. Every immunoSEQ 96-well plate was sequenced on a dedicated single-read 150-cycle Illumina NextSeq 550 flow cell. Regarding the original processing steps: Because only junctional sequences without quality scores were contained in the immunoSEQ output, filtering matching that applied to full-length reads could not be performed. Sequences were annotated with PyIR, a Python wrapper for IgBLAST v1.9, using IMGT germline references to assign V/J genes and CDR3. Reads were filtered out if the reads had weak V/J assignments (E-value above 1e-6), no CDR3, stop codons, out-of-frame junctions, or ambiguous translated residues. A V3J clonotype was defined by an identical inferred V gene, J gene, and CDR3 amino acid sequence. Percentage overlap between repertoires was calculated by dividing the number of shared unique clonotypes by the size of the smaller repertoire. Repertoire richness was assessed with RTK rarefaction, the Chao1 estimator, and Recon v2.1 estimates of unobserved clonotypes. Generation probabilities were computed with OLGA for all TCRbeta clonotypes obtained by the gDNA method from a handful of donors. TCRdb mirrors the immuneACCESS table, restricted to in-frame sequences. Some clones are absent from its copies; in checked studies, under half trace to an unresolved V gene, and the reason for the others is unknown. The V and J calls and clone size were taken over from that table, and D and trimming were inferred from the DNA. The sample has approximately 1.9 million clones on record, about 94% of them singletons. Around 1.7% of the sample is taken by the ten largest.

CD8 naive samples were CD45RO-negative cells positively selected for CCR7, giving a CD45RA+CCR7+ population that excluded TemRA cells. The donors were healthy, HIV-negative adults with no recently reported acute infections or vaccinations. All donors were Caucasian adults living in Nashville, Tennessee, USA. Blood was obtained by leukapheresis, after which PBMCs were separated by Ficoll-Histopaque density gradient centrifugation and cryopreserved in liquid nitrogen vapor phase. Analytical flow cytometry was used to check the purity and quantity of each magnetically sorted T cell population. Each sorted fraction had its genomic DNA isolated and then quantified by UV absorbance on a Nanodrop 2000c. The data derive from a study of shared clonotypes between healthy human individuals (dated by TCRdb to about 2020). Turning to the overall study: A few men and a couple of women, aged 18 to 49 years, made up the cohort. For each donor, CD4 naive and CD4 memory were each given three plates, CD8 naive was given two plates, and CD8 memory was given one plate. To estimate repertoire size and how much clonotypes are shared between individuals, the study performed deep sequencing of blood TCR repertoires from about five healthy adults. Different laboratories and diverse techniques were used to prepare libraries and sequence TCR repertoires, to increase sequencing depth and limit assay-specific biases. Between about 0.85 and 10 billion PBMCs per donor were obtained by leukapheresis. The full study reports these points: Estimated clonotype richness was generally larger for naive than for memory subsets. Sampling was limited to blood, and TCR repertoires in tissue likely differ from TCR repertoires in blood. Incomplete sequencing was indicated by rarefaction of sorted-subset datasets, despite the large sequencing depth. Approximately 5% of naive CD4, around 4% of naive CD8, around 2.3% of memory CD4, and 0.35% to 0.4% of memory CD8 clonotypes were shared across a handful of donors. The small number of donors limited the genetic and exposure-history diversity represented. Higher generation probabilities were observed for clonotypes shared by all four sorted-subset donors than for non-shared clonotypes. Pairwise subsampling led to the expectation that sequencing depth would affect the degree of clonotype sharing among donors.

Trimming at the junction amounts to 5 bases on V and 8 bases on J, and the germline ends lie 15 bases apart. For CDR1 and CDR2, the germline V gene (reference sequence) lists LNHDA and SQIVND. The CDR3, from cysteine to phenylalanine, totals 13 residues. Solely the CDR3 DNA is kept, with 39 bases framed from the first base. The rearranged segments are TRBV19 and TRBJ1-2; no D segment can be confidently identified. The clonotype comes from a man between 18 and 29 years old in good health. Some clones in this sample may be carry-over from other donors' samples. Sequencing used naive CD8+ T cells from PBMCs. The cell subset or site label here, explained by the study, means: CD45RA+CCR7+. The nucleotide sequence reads TGTGCCAGTAGTTTGATGATTTCGGCCGGCTACACCTTC. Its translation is CASSLMISAGYTF.